The 32 T cell receptor beta chains below come from one sample, sequenced in a study of T-cell memory formation after mild COVID-19. TCRdb itself ran the 5' RACE reads through MiXCR, one entry per CDR3 protein. Here the sample spans fewer than 700,000 distinct CDR3 sequences, less than 25% being singletons. Sequencing was performed on PBMCs or a T cell subset sorted from them (not recorded which). The origin of the receptors is an adult woman who had mild COVID-19 (a few samples of this study predate the infection). Cell type and time point are not known.

This clonotype has just a few counts. The chain joins TRBV20-1 to TRBJ2-2; maybe TRBD1 (5 bases). Germline V gene lookup returns CDR1 DFQATT and CDR2 SNEGSKA (reference sequence). Trimming shortened V by 4 bases and J by 5 bases, and 8 bases separated the two germline ends. CDR3 length equals 12 residues. CDR3 sequence (DNA): TGCAGTGCTAACCAGGGAACCGGGGAGCTGTTTTTT. It yields the protein CSANQGTGELFF.

The gene calls are TRBV5-1 and TRBJ2-7; D is possibly TRBD2 (5 bases). The V end lost 5 bases, the J end lost 2 bases, and 14 bases lay between the germline ends. CDR3 length: 14 residues. Looked up from germline, CDR1 is SGHRS and CDR2 is YFSETQ. The CDR3 loop is CASSPGIFPYEQYF. The CDR3 DNA reads TGCGCCAGCAGTCCCGGGATTTTCCCCTACGAGCAGTACTTC. Complete variable domain (other parts from reference TRBV5-1 and TRBJ2-7): KAGVTQTPRYLIKTRGQQVTLSCSPISGHRSVSWYQQTPGQGLQFLFEYFSETQRNKGNFPGRFSGRQFSNSRSEMNVSTLELGDSALYLCASSPGIFPYEQYFGPGTRLTVT.

The CDR3 bases are TGCGCCAGCAGCCCCGGACAGGGTGTGCGAGAGCAGTACTTC. Translating it yields CASSPGQGVREQYF. The gene calls are TRBV4-1 and TRBJ2-7, with TRBD1 identical over 8 bases. V was pared by 4 bases and J by 7 bases, with 9 bases of the junction left unmatched. The length of the CDR3 is 14 residues. Germline-derived CDR1 and CDR2 are MGHRA and YSYEKL.

This clonotype was seen repeatedly, ten times or more. The CDR3 DNA sequence: TGTGCCAGCAGTCGCCTAGCGGGAGTATCAGAGCAGTTCTTC. This encodes CASSRLAGVSEQFF. The chain is built from TRBV6-2 or TRBV6-3 and TRBJ2-1, with 10 positions matching TRBD2. The germline gives CDR1 MNHEY, CDR2 SVGEGT. The length of the CDR3 is 14 residues. The J segment lost 10 bases and the V segment lost 5 bases, leaving 8 bases of the junction unmatched.

This clonotype has a handful of counts. The CDR3 DNA is TGCGCCAGCAGCCAAGTACAGGGGTGGAATTCACCCCTCCACTTT. It is translated as CASSQVQGWNSPLHF. The chain links TRBV4-1 to TRBJ1-6; 7 bases align to TRBD1. CDR3 length equals 15 residues. CDR1 MGHRA and CDR2 YSYEKL come from the germline V gene. Germline trimming cut 1 base from V and 7 bases from J; bases unmatched to any gene: 4.

The chain uses TRBV2 and TRBJ2-7; D might be TRBD2 (6 bases). CDR1 and CDR2 (germline): SNHLY, FYNNEI. The CDR3 contains 14 residues. V lost 6 bases to trimming and J lost 0 bases, with 12 bases between them. The CDR3 here is CASSGTYLSYEQYF. DNA for the CDR3: TGTGCCAGCAGCGGGACTTACCTCTCCTACGAGCAGTACTTC.

The V call is TRBV23-1, the J call TRBJ1-1, with unresolved D. TRBV23-1 is identified as an open reading frame with a role that is uncertain. The ends were cut back, 1 base at V and 0 bases at J, with 12 bases in the middle. The CDR3 has 16 residues. Here the CDR3 reads CASSQYLRKVNTEAFF. CDR3 bases: TGCGCCAGCAGTCAATATCTTCGGAAGGTGAACACTGAAGCTTTCTTT.

The table lists this clonotype with a few counts. The J gene is TRBJ1-2, the V gene TRBV6-6; D unclear. V lost 6 bases and J 5 bases, leaving 4 bases between the germline ends. The CDR3 has 10 amino acids. CDR1 MNHNY and CDR2 SVGAGI come from the germline V gene (reference sequence). The CDR3, as DNA: TGTGCCAGCAGAGAGTATGGCTACACCTTC. It codes for CASREYGYTF.

The chain carries TRBV11-3 and TRBJ1-1; D is possibly TRBD1 (5 bases). This CDR3 contains 13 residues. Trimming left V 8 bases short and J 3 bases short, with 13 bases between. The V gene's germline CDR1 is SGHNT and CDR2 YENEEA. The chain's CDR3 is CASAKGGDTEAFF. CDR3 sequence (DNA): TGTGCCAGCGCTAAAGGAGGGGACACTGAAGCTTTCTTT. The full variable domain, with the rest looked up from reference TRBV11-3 and TRBJ1-1, is EAGVVQSPRYKIIEKKQPVAFWCNPISGHNTLYWYLQNLGQGPELLIRYENEEAVDDSQLPKDRFSAERLKGVDSTLKIQPAELGDSAVYLCASAKGGDTEAFFGQGTRLTVV.

This chain links TRBV7-9 with TRBJ2-3, with D possibly being TRBD2 (6 bases). The CDR3 runs 14 residues. Germline CDR1 SEHNR, CDR2 FQNEAQ (reference sequence). Trimming removed 6 bases from V and 2 bases from J, with 12 bases in between. This CDR3 is CASSQGGFTDTQYF. In DNA, the CDR3 is TGTGCCAGCAGTCAGGGAGGCTTCACAGATACGCAGTATTTT.

This chain connects TRBV9 to TRBJ1-3; D remains unclear. V gave up 3 bases and J gave up 0 bases, with 19 bases separating them. Germline V lookup: CDR1 SGDLS, CDR2 YYNGEE. The CDR3 has 18 amino acids. For the CDR3, the DNA is TGTGCCAGCAGCGCTTACGCCTCGCAGGAACCCTCTGGAAACACCATATATTTT. This codes for CASSAYASQEPSGNTIYF. The whole variable domain, remainder taken from reference TRBV9 and TRBJ1-3, is DSGVTQTPKHLITATGQRVTLRCSPRSGDLSVYWYQQSLDQGLQFLIQYYNGEERAKGNILERFSAQQFPDLHSELNLSSLELGDSALYFCASSAYASQEPSGNTIYFGEGSWLTVV.

The chain carries TRBV2 and TRBJ2-7, with D possibly TRBD1 on 6 matching bases. Trimming took 2 bases from V and 6 from J, leaving 8 bases between them. Per the germline V gene, CDR1 is SNHLY and CDR2 is FYNNEI. CDR3 length equals 12 residues. CDR3 bases: TGTGCCAGCAGTGAAACAGGGTTCGAGCAGTACTTC. The encoded protein is CASSETGFEQYF.

The V and J genes are TRBV12-3 or TRBV12-4 and TRBJ1-5; 9 nucleotides match TRBD1. The CDR3 length is 16 residues. V shed 0 bases and J 6 bases; nucleotides not matched to a gene: 6. CDR3 DNA: TGTGCCAGCAGTTTAGCGCCGACAGGGGGGGGTCAGCCCCAGCATTTT. Encoded protein: CASSLAPTGGGQPQHF.

V gene TRBV19 combines with J gene TRBJ2-6; 10 bases are shared with TRBD1. The V gene end was trimmed by 9 bases and the J gene end by 1 base; junction bases not matched to a gene: 9. Looked up from germline, CDR1 is LNHDA and CDR2 is SQIVND (reference sequence). The CDR3 is 17 residues long. DNA for the CDR3: TGTGCCAGCCACCGGGACAGGGGACTTTCTGGGGCCAACGTCCTGACTTTC. The encoded protein is CASHRDRGLSGANVLTF. Filled out from reference TRBV19 and TRBJ2-6, the complete variable domain reads DGGITQSPKYLFRKEGQNVTLSCEQNLNHDAMYWYRQDPGQGLRLIYYSQIVNDFQKGDIAEGYSVSREKKESFPLTVTSAQKNPTAFYLCASHRDRGLSGANVLTFGAGSRLTVL.

This chain uses TRBV6-5 with TRBJ1-5; D is possibly TRBD1 (5 bases). Germline CDR1 is MNHEY and CDR2 is SVGAGI. There are 15 residues in the CDR3. Between the trimmed V and J ends, which lost 6 bases and 1 base, there was a span of 13 bases. The CDR3: CASRKTGGSNQPQHF. The CDR3 DNA is TGTGCCAGCAGGAAGACTGGGGGAAGCAATCAGCCCCAGCATTTT.

The table lists this clonotype with a count of one. The V gene is TRBV4-1, the J gene TRBJ2-1; D is possibly TRBD1 or TRBD2 (5 bases each). This CDR3 has 16 amino acids. Germline values: CDR1 MGHRA, CDR2 YSYEKL. The V and J ends lost 0 bases and 0 bases respectively, with 9 bases between them. The CDR3 DNA sequence: TGCGCCAGCAGCCAAGAGCCGGGGACCTCCTACAATGAGCAGTTCTTC. Residues: CASSQEPGTSYNEQFF.

This clonotype was observed a handful of times. The chain recombines TRBV27 with TRBJ1-4; 7 nucleotides agree with TRBD1. Trimming removed 8 bases from V and 0 bases from J; junction bases left unmatched: 18. Per the germline V gene, CDR1 is MNHEY and CDR2 is SMNVEV (reference sequence). The CDR3 length is 19 residues. The CDR3 reads CASAFLLSRGTATNEKLFF. CDR3 sequence (DNA): TGTGCCAGCGCCTTCTTACTTTCCAGGGGGACCGCAACTAATGAAAAACTGTTTTTT.

In its sample, this clonotype was seen a few times. V gene TRBV24-1 combines with J gene TRBJ2-5; a possible D gene is TRBD1 (7 bases). Trimming removed 4 bases at V and 1 base at J, with 12 bases between. There are 15 residues in the CDR3. Germline V gives CDR1 KGHDR, CDR2 SFDVKD. CDR3 sequence: CATSDRQGLQETQYF. The CDR3 bases are TGTGCCACCAGTGACAGACAGGGACTCCAAGAGACCCAGTACTTC.

This clonotype was seen just once. DNA of the CDR3: TGTGCCAGCAGCTTGGCGGGGATCCAGTCGTCCCAAGAGACCCAGTACTTC. Translation: CASSLAGIQSSQETQYF. The chain carries TRBV5-5 and TRBJ2-5, with D possibly being TRBD2 (5 bases). Trimming shortened V by 0 bases and J by 1 base, and 16 bases separated the two germline ends. CDR3 size: 17 residues. From germline, CDR1 is SGHKS and CDR2 YYEKEE (reference sequence).

J is TRBJ1-4 and V is TRBV18, with 10 positions matching TRBD1. Trimming cost V 1 base and J 5 bases; bases outside gene matches: 1. Germline V gene data show CDR1 as KGHSH and CDR2 as LQKENI. The CDR3 extends over 15 amino acids. CDR3 coding DNA: TGTGCCAGCTCACCACGGACAGGGGGGAATGAAAAACTGTTTTTT. This sequence encodes CASSPRTGGNEKLFF.

V gene TRBV5-1 combines with J gene TRBJ2-5, with D possibly TRBD2 on 5 matching bases. The CDR3 runs 15 residues. Germline V CDR1 and CDR2: SGHRS, YFSETQ. The V end was cut by 4 bases, the J end by 5 bases, with 18 bases between. DNA of the CDR3: TGCGCCAGCAGCCCGGTCCAGGCGGGCTTCGAGACCCAGTACTTC. This sequence encodes CASSPVQAGFETQYF.

This clonotype was seen ten or more times. This chain links TRBV6-1 with TRBJ1-5, with no clear D. The CDR3 contains 13 residues. In germline, CDR1 is MNHNS, CDR2 SASEGT. V was cut by 4 bases and J by 0 bases, with 4 bases left in between. CDR3 DNA: TGTGCCAGCAGTGGGGATAGCAATCAGCCCCAGCATTTT. It specifies CASSGDSNQPQHF.

This clonotype has a count of ten or more. The chain employs TRBV5-1 and TRBJ1-2; D is unresolved. V was cut by 0 bases and J by 4 bases, with 1 base left in between. Per the germline V gene, CDR1 is SGHRS and CDR2 is YFSETQ. The CDR3 length is 11 residues. CDR3 coding DNA: TGCGCCAGCAGCTTGGGCTATGGCTACACCTTC. It translates to CASSLGYGYTF.

This chain connects TRBV7-6 to TRBJ2-3, with 13 positions matching TRBD2. CDR1 is SGHVS and CDR2 is FNYEAQ in the germline V gene. With V trimmed by 6 bases and J by 4 bases, 4 bases remained unmatched. The CDR3 covers 15 residues. The DNA for the CDR3 is TGTGCCAGCAGAGTCACTAGCGGGGGGGCAGATACGCAGTATTTT. It specifies CASRVTSGGADTQYF. The variable domain in full, completed from reference TRBV7-6 and TRBJ2-3, reads GAGVSQSPRYKVTKRGQDVALRCDPISGHVSLYWYRQALGQGPEFLTYFNYEAQQDKSGLPNDRFSAERPEGSISTLTIQRTEQRDSAMYRCASRVTSGGADTQYFGPGTRLTVL.

The CDR3: CASSDTLWGTEAFF. For the CDR3, the DNA is TGTGCCAGCAGCGACACATTGTGGGGCACTGAAGCTTTCTTT. The chain combines TRBV9 with TRBJ1-1; unclear D gene. Trimming cost V 3 bases and J 4 bases, with 13 bases left between them. CDR1 is SGDLS and CDR2 is YYNGEE in the germline V gene. This CDR3 comprises 14 residues.

This clonotype has only a few counts. The J gene is TRBJ2-2, the V gene TRBV5-1; the D gene is possibly TRBD1 (6 bases). The CDR3 loop spans 15 amino acids. V lost 4 bases to trimming and J lost 8 bases, with 18 bases between them. Germline assignment: CDR1 SGHRS and CDR2 YFSETQ. CDR3 sequence (DNA): TGCGCCAGCAGCCCCGGACAGTATAGCATGGGGGAGCTGTTTTTT. The encoded protein is CASSPGQYSMGELFF. The variable domain in full, completed from reference TRBV5-1 and TRBJ2-2, reads KAGVTQTPRYLIKTRGQQVTLSCSPISGHRSVSWYQQTPGQGLQFLFEYFSETQRNKGNFPGRFSGRQFSNSRSEMNVSTLELGDSALYLCASSPGQYSMGELFFGEGSRLTVL.

The rearrangement joins TRBV5-4 to TRBJ2-7; D is unclear. Per germline, CDR1 SGHNT and CDR2 YYREEE (reference sequence). CDR3 length: 12 amino acids. Trimming removed 0 bases from V and 8 bases from J, with 9 bases in between. The CDR3 region has the DNA TGTGCCAGCAGCTTGGGTCGTTTACAGCAGTACTTC. It is translated as CASSLGRLQQYF.

The rearrangement links TRBV20-1 to TRBJ1-6; possible D gene TRBD1, 6 bases. This CDR3 region has 13 residues. Trimming left V 5 bases short and J 8 bases short, with 13 bases between. From germline, CDR1 is DFQATT and CDR2 SNEGSKA (reference sequence). In DNA, the CDR3 is TGCAGTGCTTACAGGGCCGTTGATTCACCCCTCCACTTT. It is translated as CSAYRAVDSPLHF.

This clonotype came up a few times. The gene calls are TRBV5-1 and TRBJ1-1; TRBD1 aligns across 10 bases. Germline V gene sequence: CDR1 SGHRS, CDR2 YFSETQ. The CDR3 is 15 residues long. V gave up 4 bases and J gave up 5 bases; unmatched junction bases: 8. Here the CDR3 reads CASSALTGGLTEAFF. The CDR3 DNA reads TGCGCCAGCAGCGCCCTGACAGGGGGCCTGACTGAAGCTTTCTTT. The complete variable domain, with remaining parts taken from reference TRBV5-1 and TRBJ1-1, reads KAGVTQTPRYLIKTRGQQVTLSCSPISGHRSVSWYQQTPGQGLQFLFEYFSETQRNKGNFPGRFSGRQFSNSRSEMNVSTLELGDSALYLCASSALTGGLTEAFFGQGTRLTVV.

This clonotype was seen only a few times. The genes are TRBV20-1 and TRBJ2-7, with TRBD1 identical over 8 bases. The CDR3 covers 12 residues. Germline CDR1 and CDR2: DFQATT and SNEGSKA (reference sequence). CDR3: CGCGTGSYEQYF. CDR3 DNA: TGCGGATGCGGGACAGGTTCCTACGAGCAGTACTTC.

This clonotype appeared a few times. The chain recombines TRBV7-2 with TRBJ1-3; 8 bases fit TRBD1. Germline trimming cut 5 bases from V and 6 bases from J; bases unmatched to any gene: 6. Germline CDR1 is SGHTA and CDR2 is FQGNSA. This CDR3 contains 14 residues. The DNA of the CDR3 is TGTGCCAGCAGCCCGCCGACAGGGGTAAACACCATATATTTT. Protein product: CASSPPTGVNTIYF.

This clonotype was seen a few times. The chain couples TRBV7-8 to TRBJ2-1; 10 positions agree with TRBD2. Germline-derived CDR1 and CDR2 are SGHVS and FQNEAQ. The ends lost 4 bases at V and 13 bases at J; junction bases unmatched: 10. CDR3 length: 14 residues. In DNA form, the CDR3 reads TGTGCCAGCAGCTCCTTTACTAGCGGGACCAGCCAGTTCTTC. It translates to CASSSFTSGTSQFF.